The clone carrying this T cell receptor beta chain showed up many times. Its antigen remains unknown. The CDR3 runs to 11 residues. Between the trimmed V and J ends, which lost 2 bases and 2 bases, there was a span of 0 bases. Germline loops: CDR1 MNHEY, CDR2 SVGEGT. These data are taken from a study of T-cell reconstitution after alpha-beta-depleted transplantation in children. Study-level findings and limits: About two months after transplant, alpha-beta T cells reportedly came from several hundred expanded graft clones. Day-60 TCRbeta diversity that was high in some patients was derived from surviving recipient T cells and thymic progenitors. Among T cells one year after transplant, newly produced cells accounted for most counts and diversity.

As it was prepared, the TCRbeta library received unique molecular identifiers. TCRdb re-called the PCR reads through MiXCR, storing one row per CDR3 protein. The sample includes around 210,000 distinct CDR3 sequences, approximately 7% of them seen just once. The TCR comes from a boy aged 2 to 10 with acute lymphoblastic leukemia, due to receive a stem cell transplant. The sample in question was PBMCs, obtained before TCRalphabeta/CD19-depleted stem cell transplant. The chain links TRBV6-2 or TRBV6-3 to TRBJ2-5; D call uncertain. The DNA of the CDR3 is TGTGCCAGCAGTTACCAAGAGACCCAGTACTTC. Protein sequence: CASSYQETQYF.